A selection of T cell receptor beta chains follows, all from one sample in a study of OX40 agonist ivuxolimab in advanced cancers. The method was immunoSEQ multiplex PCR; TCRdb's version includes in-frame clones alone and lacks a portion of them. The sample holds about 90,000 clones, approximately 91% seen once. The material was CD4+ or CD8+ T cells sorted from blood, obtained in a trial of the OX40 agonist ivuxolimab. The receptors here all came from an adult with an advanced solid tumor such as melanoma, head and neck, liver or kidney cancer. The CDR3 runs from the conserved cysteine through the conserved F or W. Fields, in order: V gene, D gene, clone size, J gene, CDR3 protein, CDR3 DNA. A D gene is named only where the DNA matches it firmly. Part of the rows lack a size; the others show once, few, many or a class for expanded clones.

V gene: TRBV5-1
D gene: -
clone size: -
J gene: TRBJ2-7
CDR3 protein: CASSLPGTAHEQYF
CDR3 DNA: TGCGCCAGCAGCTTGCCTGGGACGGCCCACGAGCAGTACTTC

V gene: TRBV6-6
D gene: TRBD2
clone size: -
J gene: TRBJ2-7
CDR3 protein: CASRSPLAGAFYEQYF
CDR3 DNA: TGTGCCAGCAGGTCACCACTAGCGGGGGCGTTCTACGAGCAGTACTTC

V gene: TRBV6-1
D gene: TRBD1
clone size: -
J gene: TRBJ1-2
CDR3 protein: CASSEGTGSYGYTF
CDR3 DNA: TGTGCCAGCAGTGAGGGGACAGGGTCGTATGGCTACACCTTC

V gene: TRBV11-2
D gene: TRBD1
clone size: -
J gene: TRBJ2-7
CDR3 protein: CASSPRQGHSYEQYF
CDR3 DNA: TGTGCCAGCAGCCCCCGACAGGGGCACTCCTACGAGCAGTACTTC

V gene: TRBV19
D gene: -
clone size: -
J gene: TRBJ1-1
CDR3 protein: CASSISARNTEAFF
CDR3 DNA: TGTGCCAGTAGTATATCAGCTAGGAACACTGAAGCTTTCTTT

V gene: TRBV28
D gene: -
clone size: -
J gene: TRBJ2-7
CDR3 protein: CASRPRLAGVYEQYF
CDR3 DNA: TGTGCCAGCAGACCTCGACTAGCAGGGGTTTACGAGCAGTACTTC

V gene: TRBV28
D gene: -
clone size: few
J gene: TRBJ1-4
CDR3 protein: CVCATNEKLFF
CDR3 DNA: TGTGTGTGTGCAACTAATGAAAAACTGTTTTTT

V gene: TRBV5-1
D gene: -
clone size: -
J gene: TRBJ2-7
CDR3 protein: CASSLKPEGGEQYF
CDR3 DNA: TGCGCCAGCAGCTTGAAACCGGAAGGCGGCGAGCAGTACTTC

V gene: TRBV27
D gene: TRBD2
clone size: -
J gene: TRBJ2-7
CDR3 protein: CASSHQREGSYEQYF
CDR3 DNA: TGTGCCAGCAGTCACCAGCGGGAGGGCTCCTACGAGCAGTACTTC

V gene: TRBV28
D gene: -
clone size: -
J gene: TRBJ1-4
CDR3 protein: CASSSGTYQGKLFF
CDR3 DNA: TGTGCCAGCAGTAGCGGGACCTATCAGGGAAAACTGTTTTTT

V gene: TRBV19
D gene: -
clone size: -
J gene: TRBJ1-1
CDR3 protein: CASMERPGREAFF
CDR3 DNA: TGTGCCAGTATGGAGCGACCCGGTCGAGAAGCTTTCTTT

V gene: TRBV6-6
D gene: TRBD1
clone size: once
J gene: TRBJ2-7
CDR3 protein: CASKRTGLDEQYF
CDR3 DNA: TGTGCCAGCAAGAGGACAGGACTCGACGAGCAGTACTTC

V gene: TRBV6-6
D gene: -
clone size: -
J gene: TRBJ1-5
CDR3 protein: CASADRVSQPQHF
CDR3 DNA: TGTGCCAGCGCTGACAGAGTCAGTCAGCCCCAGCATTTT

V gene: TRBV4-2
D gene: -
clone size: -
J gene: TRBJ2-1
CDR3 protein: CASSQELYSYNEQFF
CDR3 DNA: TGTGCCAGCAGCCAAGAACTATACTCCTACAATGAGCAGTTCTTC

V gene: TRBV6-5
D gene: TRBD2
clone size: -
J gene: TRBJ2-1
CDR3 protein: CATHRTSGSPEQFF
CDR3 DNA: TGTGCCACCCACCGGACTAGCGGGAGCCCTGAGCAGTTCTTC

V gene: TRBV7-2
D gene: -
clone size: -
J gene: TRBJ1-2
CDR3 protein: CASSLWGEGGYTF
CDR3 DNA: TGTGCCAGCAGCTTATGGGGGGAAGGTGGCTACACCTTC

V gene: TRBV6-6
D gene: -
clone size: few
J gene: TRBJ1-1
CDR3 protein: CASTDTGHTEAFF
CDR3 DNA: TGTGCCAGCACCGATACAGGGCACACTGAAGCTTTCTTT

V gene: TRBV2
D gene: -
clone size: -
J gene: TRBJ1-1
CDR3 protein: CASSEEFRLNTEAFF
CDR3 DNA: TGTGCCAGCAGTGAAGAGTTCCGTTTGAACACTGAAGCTTTCTTT

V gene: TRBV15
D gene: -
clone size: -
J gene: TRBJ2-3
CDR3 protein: CATSRDLTDTQYF
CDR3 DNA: TGTGCCACCAGCAGAGATCTCACAGATACGCAGTATTTT

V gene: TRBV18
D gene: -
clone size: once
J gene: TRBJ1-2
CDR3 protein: CASSPAGGGEVYGYTF
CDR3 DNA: TGTGCCAGCTCACCCGCCGGTGGAGGGGAAGTATATGGCTACACCTTC

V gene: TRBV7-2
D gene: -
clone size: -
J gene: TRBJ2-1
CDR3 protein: CASSLRGVSSYNEQFF
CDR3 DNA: TGTGCCAGCAGCTTACGGGGCGTAAGCTCCTACAATGAGCAGTTCTTC

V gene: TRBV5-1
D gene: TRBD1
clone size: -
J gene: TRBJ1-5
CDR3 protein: CASPLSTGHHSNQPQHF
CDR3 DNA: TGCGCCAGCCCTCTATCGACAGGGCACCATAGCAATCAGCCCCAGCATTTT

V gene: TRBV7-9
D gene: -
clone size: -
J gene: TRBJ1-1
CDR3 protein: CASSLLGTNTEAFF
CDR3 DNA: TGTGCCAGCAGCTTATTGGGGACAAACACTGAAGCTTTCTTT

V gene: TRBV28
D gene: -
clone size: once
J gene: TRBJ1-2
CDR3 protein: CASSFLPGGYTF
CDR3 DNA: TGTGCCAGCAGTTTTCTCCCCGGCGGCTACACCTTC

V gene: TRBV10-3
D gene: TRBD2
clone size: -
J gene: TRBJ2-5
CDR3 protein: CAIGTGGGETQYF
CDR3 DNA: TGTGCCATCGGAACGGGAGGTGGGGAGACCCAGTACTTC

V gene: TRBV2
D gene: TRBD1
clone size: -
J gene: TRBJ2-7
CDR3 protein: CASSELVGQGSYEQYF
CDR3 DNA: TGTGCCAGCAGTGAATTAGTGGGACAGGGCTCCTACGAGCAGTACTTC

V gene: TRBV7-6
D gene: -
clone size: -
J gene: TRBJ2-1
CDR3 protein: CASSLLSPVSGPLNNEQFF
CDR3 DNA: TGTGCCAGCAGCTTATTGTCTCCCGTCTCGGGACCCCTAAACAATGAGCAGTTCTTC

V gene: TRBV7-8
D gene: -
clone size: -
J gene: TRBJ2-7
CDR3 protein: CASSPLNEQYF
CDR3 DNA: TGTGCCAGCAGCCCGTTAAACGAGCAGTACTTC

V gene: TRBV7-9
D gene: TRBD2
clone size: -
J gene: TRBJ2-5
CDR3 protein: CASSLAGGAETQYF
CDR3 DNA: TGTGCCAGCAGCTTAGCGGGAGGGGCAGAGACCCAGTACTTC

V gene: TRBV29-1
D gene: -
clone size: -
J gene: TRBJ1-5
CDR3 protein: CSAGTASNQPQHF
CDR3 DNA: TGCAGCGCCGGGACCGCGAGCAATCAGCCCCAGCATTTT

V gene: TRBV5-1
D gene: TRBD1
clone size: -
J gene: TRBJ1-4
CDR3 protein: CASSLAGQQILNEKLFF
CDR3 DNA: TGCGCCAGCAGCTTAGCGGGACAGCAAATACTTAATGAAAAACTGTTTTTT

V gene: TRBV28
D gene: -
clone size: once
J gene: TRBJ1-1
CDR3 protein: CASSLSLNTEAFF
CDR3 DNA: TGTGCCAGCAGCCTTTCCTTGAACACTGAAGCTTTCTTT

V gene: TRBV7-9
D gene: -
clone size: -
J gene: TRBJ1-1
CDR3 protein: CASSLAAGTRGMNTEAFF
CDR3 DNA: TGTGCCAGCAGCTTAGCTGCCGGGACACGGGGCATGAACACTGAAGCTTTCTTT

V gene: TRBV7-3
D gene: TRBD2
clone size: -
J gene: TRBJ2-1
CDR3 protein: CASSFSGNGNNEQFF
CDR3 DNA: TGTGCCAGCAGCTTTAGCGGGAATGGCAACAATGAGCAGTTCTTC

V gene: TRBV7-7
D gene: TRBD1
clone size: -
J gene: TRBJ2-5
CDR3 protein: CAIQGAGHETQYF
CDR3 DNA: TGTGCCATACAGGGGGCAGGTCATGAGACCCAGTACTTC

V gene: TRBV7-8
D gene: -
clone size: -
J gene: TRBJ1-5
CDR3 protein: CASSLVGGGAVIQPQHF
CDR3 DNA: TGTGCCAGCAGCTTAGTTGGTGGAGGAGCCGTCATTCAGCCCCAGCATTTT

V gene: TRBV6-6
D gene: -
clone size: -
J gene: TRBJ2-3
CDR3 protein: CASSYSISTDTQYF
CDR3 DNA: TGTGCCAGCAGTTACTCGATTAGCACAGATACGCAGTATTTT

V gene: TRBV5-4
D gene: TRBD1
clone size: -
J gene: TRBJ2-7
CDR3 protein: CASSFLGQGYEQYF
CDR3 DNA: TGTGCCAGCAGCTTCCTGGGACAGGGCTACGAGCAGTACTTC

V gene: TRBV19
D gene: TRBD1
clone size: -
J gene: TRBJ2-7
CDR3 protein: CASSITGQPHEQYF
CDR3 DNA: TGTGCCAGTAGTATTACGGGACAGCCCCACGAGCAGTACTTC

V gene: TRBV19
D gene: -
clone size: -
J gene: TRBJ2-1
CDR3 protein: CASSIGLGRQASYNEQFF
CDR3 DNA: TGTGCCAGTAGTATAGGTTTGGGGCGGCAGGCATCCTACAATGAGCAGTTCTTC